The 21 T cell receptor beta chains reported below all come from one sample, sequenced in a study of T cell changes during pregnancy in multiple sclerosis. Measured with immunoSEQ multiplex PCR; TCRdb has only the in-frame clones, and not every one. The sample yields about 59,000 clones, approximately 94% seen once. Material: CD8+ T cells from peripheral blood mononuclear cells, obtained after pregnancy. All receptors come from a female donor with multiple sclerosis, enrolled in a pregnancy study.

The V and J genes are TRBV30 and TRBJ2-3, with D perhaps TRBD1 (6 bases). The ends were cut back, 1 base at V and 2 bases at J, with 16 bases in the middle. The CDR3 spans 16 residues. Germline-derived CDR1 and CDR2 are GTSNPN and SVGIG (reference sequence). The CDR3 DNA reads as TGTGCCTGGAGTGGAACAGGGCCTGGGCCCACAGATACGCAGTATTTT. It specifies CAWSGTGPGPTDTQYF.

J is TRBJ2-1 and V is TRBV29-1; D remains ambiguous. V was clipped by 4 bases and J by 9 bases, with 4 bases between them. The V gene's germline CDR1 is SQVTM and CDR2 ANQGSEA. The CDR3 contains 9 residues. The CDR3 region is CSVGSEQFF. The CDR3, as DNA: TGCAGCGTTGGGAGTGAGCAGTTCTTC.

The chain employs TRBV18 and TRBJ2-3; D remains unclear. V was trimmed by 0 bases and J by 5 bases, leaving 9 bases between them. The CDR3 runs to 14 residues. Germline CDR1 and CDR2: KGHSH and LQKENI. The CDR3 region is CASSPPATGDTQYF. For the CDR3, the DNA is TGTGCCAGCTCACCACCGGCCACGGGAGATACGCAGTATTTT. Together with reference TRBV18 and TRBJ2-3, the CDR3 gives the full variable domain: NAGVMQNPRHLVRRRGQEARLRCSPMKGHSHVYWYRQLPEEGLKFMVYLQKENIIDESGMPKERFSAEFPKEGPSILRIQQVVRGDSAAYFCASSPPATGDTQYFGPGTRLTVL.

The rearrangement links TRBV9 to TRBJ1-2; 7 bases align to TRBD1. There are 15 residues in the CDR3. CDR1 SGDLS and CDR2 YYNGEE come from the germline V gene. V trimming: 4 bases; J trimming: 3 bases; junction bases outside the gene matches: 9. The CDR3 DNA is TGTGCCAGCAGCCCCTGGGACAGTATAGACTATGGCTACACCTTC. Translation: CASSPWDSIDYGYTF.

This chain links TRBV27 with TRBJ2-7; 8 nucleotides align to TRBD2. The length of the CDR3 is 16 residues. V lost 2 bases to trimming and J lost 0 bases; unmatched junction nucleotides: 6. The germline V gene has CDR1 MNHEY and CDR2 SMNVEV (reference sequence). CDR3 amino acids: CASSLVLAGFSYEQYF. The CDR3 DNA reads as TGTGCCAGCAGTTTAGTGTTAGCGGGATTCTCCTACGAGCAGTACTTC.

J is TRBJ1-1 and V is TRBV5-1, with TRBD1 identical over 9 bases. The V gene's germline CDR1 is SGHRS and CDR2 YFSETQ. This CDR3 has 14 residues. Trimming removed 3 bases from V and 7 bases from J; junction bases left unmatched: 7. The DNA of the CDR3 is TGCGCCAGCAGCTATGGGACAGGGCTAAGTGAAGCTTTCTTT. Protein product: CASSYGTGLSEAFF.

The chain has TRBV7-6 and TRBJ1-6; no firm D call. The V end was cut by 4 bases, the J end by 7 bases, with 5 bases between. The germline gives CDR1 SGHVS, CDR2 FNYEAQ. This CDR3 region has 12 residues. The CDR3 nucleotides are TGTGCCAGCAGCTCGGGGAATTCACCCCTCCACTTT. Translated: CASSSGNSPLHF.

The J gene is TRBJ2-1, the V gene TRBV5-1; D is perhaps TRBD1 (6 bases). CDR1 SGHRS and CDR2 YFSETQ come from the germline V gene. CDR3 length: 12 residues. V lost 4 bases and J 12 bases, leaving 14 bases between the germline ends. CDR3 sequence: CASSEATGWQFF. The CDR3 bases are TGCGCCAGCAGCGAGGCAACAGGGTGGCAGTTCTTC. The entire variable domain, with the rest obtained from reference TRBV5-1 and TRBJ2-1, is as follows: KAGVTQTPRYLIKTRGQQVTLSCSPISGHRSVSWYQQTPGQGLQFLFEYFSETQRNKGNFPGRFSGRQFSNSRSEMNVSTLELGDSALYLCASSEATGWQFFGPGTRLTVL.

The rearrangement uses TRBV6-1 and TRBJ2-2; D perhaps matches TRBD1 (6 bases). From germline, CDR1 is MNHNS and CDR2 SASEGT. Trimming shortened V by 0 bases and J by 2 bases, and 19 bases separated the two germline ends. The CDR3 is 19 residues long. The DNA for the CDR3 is TGTGCCAGCAGTGAAGCGAGGGACACGGAGTGGATAAACACCGGGGAGCTGTTTTTT. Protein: CASSEARDTEWINTGELFF.

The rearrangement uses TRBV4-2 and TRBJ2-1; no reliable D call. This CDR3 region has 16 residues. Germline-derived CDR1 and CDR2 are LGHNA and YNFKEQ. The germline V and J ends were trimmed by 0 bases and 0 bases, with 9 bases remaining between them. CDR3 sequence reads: CASSQDARGSYNEQFF. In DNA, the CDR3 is TGTGCCAGCAGCCAAGACGCTCGAGGCTCCTACAATGAGCAGTTCTTC.

In nucleotides, the CDR3 is TGTGCCAGCAGCTTATACGGGCAGGGGACCTACGAGCAGTACTTC. Translation: CASSLYGQGTYEQYF. This chain uses TRBV7-2 with TRBJ2-7, with D possibly TRBD1 on 6 matching bases. The CDR3 contains 15 residues. V was pared by 2 bases and J by 2 bases, with 13 bases between. Germline loops: CDR1 SGHTA, CDR2 FQGNSA.

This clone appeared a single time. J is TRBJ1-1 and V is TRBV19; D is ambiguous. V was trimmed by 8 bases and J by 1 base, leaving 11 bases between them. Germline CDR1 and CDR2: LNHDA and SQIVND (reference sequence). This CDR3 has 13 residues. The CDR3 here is CASGPMGNTEAFF. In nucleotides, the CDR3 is TGTGCCAGTGGGCCCATGGGGAACACTGAAGCTTTCTTT.

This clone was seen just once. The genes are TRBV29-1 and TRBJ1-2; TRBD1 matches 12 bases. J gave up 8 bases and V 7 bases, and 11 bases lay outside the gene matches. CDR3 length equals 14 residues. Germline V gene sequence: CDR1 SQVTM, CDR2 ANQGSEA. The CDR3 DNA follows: TGCAGCGCCGAAAAGGGACAGGGGGCTAGGGGCTACACCTTC. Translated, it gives CSAEKGQGARGYTF.

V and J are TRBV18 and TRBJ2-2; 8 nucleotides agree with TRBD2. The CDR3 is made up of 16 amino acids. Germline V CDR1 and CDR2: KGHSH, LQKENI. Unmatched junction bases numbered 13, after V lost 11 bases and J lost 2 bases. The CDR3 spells CAGRSTSGKNTGELFF. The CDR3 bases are TGTGCCGGGAGATCAACTAGCGGTAAAAACACCGGGGAGCTGTTTTTT.

CDR3 DNA: TGTGCCAGCAGTAGGCTAGCGGGCCATGAGCAGTTCTTC. This codes for CASSRLAGHEQFF. The J gene is TRBJ2-1, the V gene TRBV6-1; TRBD2 matches at 8 bases. V dropped 5 bases and J dropped 8; count of bases not matched to a gene: 5. CDR1 is MNHNS and CDR2 is SASEGT in the germline V gene. The CDR3 length is 13 residues.

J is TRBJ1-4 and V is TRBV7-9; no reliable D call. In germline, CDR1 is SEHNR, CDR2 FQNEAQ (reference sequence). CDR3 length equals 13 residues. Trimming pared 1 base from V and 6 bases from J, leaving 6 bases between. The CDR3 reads CASSLGVDEKLFF. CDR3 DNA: TGTGCCAGCAGCTTAGGCGTAGATGAAAAACTGTTTTTT.

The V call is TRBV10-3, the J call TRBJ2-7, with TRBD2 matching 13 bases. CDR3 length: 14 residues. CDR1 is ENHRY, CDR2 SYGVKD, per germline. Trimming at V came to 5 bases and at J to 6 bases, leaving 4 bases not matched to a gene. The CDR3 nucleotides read TGTGCCATCAGTACTAGCGGGAGGGCGGCCGAGCAGTACTTC. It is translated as CAISTSGRAAEQYF.

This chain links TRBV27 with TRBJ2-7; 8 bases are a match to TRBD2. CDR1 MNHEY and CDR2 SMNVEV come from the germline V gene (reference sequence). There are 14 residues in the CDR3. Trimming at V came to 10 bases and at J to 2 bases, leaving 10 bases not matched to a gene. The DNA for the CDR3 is TGTGCCACCCAATTAGTAGCGGGAACCTACGAGCAGTACTTC. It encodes CATQLVAGTYEQYF.

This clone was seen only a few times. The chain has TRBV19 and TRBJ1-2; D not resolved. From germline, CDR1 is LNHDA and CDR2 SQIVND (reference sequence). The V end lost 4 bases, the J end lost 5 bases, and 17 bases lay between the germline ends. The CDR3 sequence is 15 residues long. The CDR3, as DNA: TGTGCCAGTAGTAGCGGCGGGGTCGGGAGATATGGCTACACCTTC. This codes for CASSSGGVGRYGYTF.

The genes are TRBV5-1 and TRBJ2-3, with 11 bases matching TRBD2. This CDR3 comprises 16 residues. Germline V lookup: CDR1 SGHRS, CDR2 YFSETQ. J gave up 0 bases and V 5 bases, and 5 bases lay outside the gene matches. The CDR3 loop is CASRPLAGGSTDTQYF. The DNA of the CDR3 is TGCGCCAGCAGACCTCTAGCGGGAGGCAGCACAGATACGCAGTATTTT.

For the CDR3, the DNA is TGTGCCCCAGGGGGCGCCTCTGAAGCTTTCTTT. Protein product: CAPGGASEAFF. The chain recombines TRBV6-5 with TRBJ1-1, with 8 nucleotides matching TRBD1. The ends lost 11 bases at V and 6 bases at J; junction bases unmatched: 5. The germline V gene has CDR1 MNHEY and CDR2 SVGAGI. There are 11 residues in the CDR3.